Listed below are T cell receptor beta chains from one sample, sequenced in a study of long-term antiretroviral therapy in people with HIV. The protocol was immunoSEQ multiplex PCR, while the TCRdb copy is restricted to in-frame clones and leaves out a portion. The table has tens of thousands of clones, approximately 88% seen once. The sequenced sample was unsorted PBMCs, obtained approximately 2.9 years after starting antiretroviral therapy. These receptors came from a man younger than 45 with HIV. CDR3s include the opening cysteine and the closing phenylalanine or tryptophan. The D gene is left open where the match is weak. A row's size may be missing; if present it is once, few, many or a size class.

V gene	J gene	CDR3 length	clone size	D gene	CDR3 protein	CDR3 DNA
TRBV11-3	TRBJ2-5	15	.	.	CASSLGARGQETQYF	TGTGCCAGCAGCTTAGGAGCGCGGGGCCAAGAGACCCAGTACTTC
TRBV7-8	TRBJ1-1	15	.	.	CASSLNRGAVTEAFF	TGTGCCAGCAGCTTAAACCGGGGGGCAGTCACTGAAGCTTTCTTT
TRBV15	TRBJ1-2	14	.	.	CATSINREAEGYTF	TGTGCCACCAGCATTAACAGGGAGGCGGAGGGCTACACCTTC
TRBV10-3	TRBJ1-5	14	few	.	CATVQGGSNQPQHF	TGTGCCACGGTGCAGGGAGGGAGCAATCAGCCCCAGCATTTT
TRBV7-2	TRBJ2-7	14	.	.	CASSLGGSQYEQYF	TGTGCCAGCAGCTTAGGCGGGTCGCAATACGAGCAGTACTTC
TRBV15	TRBJ1-3	15	.	.	CATSRVHSLADTIYF	TGTGCCACCAGCAGAGTACACAGTCTCGCGGACACCATATATTTT
TRBV7-8	TRBJ1-1	17	.	.	CASSLVGRGAANTEAFF	TGTGCCAGCAGCTTAGTGGGGCGGGGGGCTGCGAACACTGAAGCTTTCTTT
TRBV2	TRBJ2-5	15	.	.	CASSEPVPRAETQYF	TGTGCCAGCAGTGAACCCGTCCCTCGCGCCGAGACCCAGTACTTC
TRBV6-5	TRBJ2-5	14	.	.	CASSLTANQETQYF	TGTGCCAGCAGTTTAACAGCGAACCAAGAGACCCAGTACTTC
TRBV27	TRBJ2-2	16	.	TRBD2	CASQPAGTRNTGELFF	TGTGCCAGCCAACCCGCCGGGACTAGAAATACCGGGGAGCTGTTTTTT
TRBV27	TRBJ2-7	14	.	.	CASSLWGPPREQYF	TGTGCCAGCAGTTTATGGGGGCCGCCTCGGGAGCAGTACTTC
TRBV6-1	TRBJ2-7	16	.	.	CASSVVAVPSSYEQYF	TGTGCCAGCAGTGTAGTCGCAGTCCCCAGCTCCTACGAGCAGTACTTC
TRBV6-5	TRBJ2-7	13	.	TRBD2	CATRPRGVYEQYF	TGTGCCACCCGTCCCCGGGGGGTCTACGAGCAGTACTTC
TRBV2	TRBJ2-3	20	.	TRBD2	CASSEELASGDELGTDTQYF	TGTGCCAGCAGTGAAGAGTTGGCTAGCGGGGACGAGCTGGGCACAGATACGCAGTATTTT
TRBV4-1	TRBJ1-1	16	.	.	CASSHLRGSKNTEAFF	TGCGCCAGCAGCCACCTCCGGGGGAGTAAGAACACTGAAGCTTTCTTT
TRBV5-1	TRBJ2-4	17	once	TRBD1	CASSLGTGQLAKNIQYF	TGCGCCAGCAGCTTGGGGACAGGCCAGCTAGCCAAAAACATTCAGTACTTC
TRBV19	TRBJ1-2	12	few	.	CASSDGHYGYTF	TGTGCCAGTAGCGACGGACACTATGGCTACACCTTC
TRBV13	TRBJ2-7	13	few	.	CASSLSPGREQYF	TGTGCCAGCAGCCTCTCCCCGGGGCGCGAGCAGTACTTC
TRBV2	TRBJ1-1	13	.	.	CASRSRVGTEAFF	TGTGCCAGCAGGTCCAGGGTTGGAACTGAAGCTTTCTTT
TRBV7-9	TRBJ2-7	16	.	TRBD2	CASSSPTSGGPGEQYF	TGTGCCAGCAGCTCCCCGACTAGCGGGGGGCCGGGGGAGCAGTACTTC
TRBV2	TRBJ2-1	16	.	.	CASSLSRVPSYNEQFF	TGTGCCAGCAGCCTTTCGCGGGTCCCGTCCTACAATGAGCAGTTCTTC
TRBV6-5	TRBJ2-2	15	.	TRBD1	CASSFGQGRTGELFF	TGTGCCAGCAGTTTCGGACAGGGTAGGACCGGGGAGCTGTTTTTT
TRBV29-1	TRBJ1-2	15	.	.	CSVEDMGGPNYGYTF	TGCAGCGTTGAAGATATGGGGGGTCCTAACTATGGCTACACCTTC
TRBV6-1	TRBJ1-1	13	.	.	CASSVAPDSKAFF	TGTGCCAGCAGTGTCGCCCCGGACAGTAAAGCTTTCTTT
TRBV6-5	TRBJ1-1	14	.	.	CASSPTELNTEAFF	TGTGCCAGCAGTCCAACAGAATTGAACACTGAAGCTTTCTTT
TRBV14	TRBJ2-1	13	.	.	CASSLRLGNEQFF	TGTGCCAGCAGCCTTCGACTAGGGAATGAGCAGTTCTTC
TRBV28	TRBJ2-3	15	.	.	CASSYMGGLGDTQYF	TGTGCCAGCAGCTACATGGGGGGGCTTGGAGATACGCAGTATTTT
TRBV29-1	TRBJ1-3	18	.	TRBD1	CSVRGGQGVTGVGNTIYF	TGCAGCGTTCGGGGCGGACAGGGGGTAACCGGGGTGGGAAACACCATATATTTT
TRBV4-2	TRBJ2-7	19	few	.	CASSRETGTGAPMGYEQYF	TGTGCCAGCAGCCGAGAGACCGGGACTGGAGCGCCCATGGGCTACGAGCAGTACTTC
TRBV4-3	TRBJ1-2	13	.	TRBD1	CASSRTGGYGYTF	TGCGCCAGCAGCCGGACAGGGGGCTATGGCTACACCTTC
TRBV7-2	TRBJ2-5	14	.	.	CASSPRTDLGTQYF	TGTGCCAGCAGCCCAAGGACGGACCTCGGGACCCAGTACTTC
TRBV6-6	TRBJ1-4	14	once	.	CASTLRPGGEKLFF	TGTGCCAGCACCCTTAGGCCCGGCGGGGAAAAACTGTTTTTT
TRBV19	TRBJ1-5	16	.	.	CASSISRVNSNQPQHF	TGTGCCAGTAGTATATCTAGAGTTAATAGCAATCAGCCCCAGCATTTT
TRBV19	TRBJ2-3	14	.	.	CASRGGVSTDTQYF	TGTGCCAGTAGAGGAGGGGTGAGCACAGATACGCAGTATTTT
TRBV21-1	TRBJ2-7	16	.	.	CASRKNRQDPTYEQYF	TGTGCCAGCAGAAAAAACCGACAGGACCCAACTTACGAGCAGTACTTC
TRBV7-2	TRBJ2-7	16	.	TRBD2	CASSLGTSGFSYEQYF	TGTGCCAGCAGCTTAGGGACTAGCGGTTTCTCCTACGAGCAGTACTTC
TRBV7-9	TRBJ1-4	19	once	.	CASSLGLGGQSATNEKLFF	TGTGCCAGCAGCTTAGGGTTGGGAGGACAGTCGGCAACTAATGAAAAACTGTTTTTT
TRBV4-3	TRBJ2-1	18	.	TRBD2	CASSQDLMGISGTNEQFF	TGCGCCAGCAGCCAAGATCTTATGGGGATTAGCGGGACCAATGAGCAGTTCTTC
TRBV25-1	TRBJ2-3	14	.	TRBD2	CATISAGGGDTQYF	TGTGCCACCATTTCTGCGGGGGGAGGGGATACGCAGTATTTT
TRBV27	TRBJ2-7	18	.	.	CASSFSDGIREPPYEQYF	TGTGCCAGCAGTTTTAGCGACGGGATCCGGGAGCCCCCCTACGAGCAGTACTTC
TRBV5-8	TRBJ1-4	12	.	.	CASSRSNEKLFF	TGTGCCAGCAGCCGGAGTAATGAAAAACTGTTTTTT
TRBV28	TRBJ2-1	17	.	.	CASSPLRGRSSYNEQFF	TGTGCCAGCAGTCCCCTCCGGGGGCGGAGCTCCTACAATGAGCAGTTCTTC
TRBV27	TRBJ2-3	13	.	TRBD1	CATRTGMTDTQYF	TGTGCCACCCGGACAGGGATGACAGATACGCAGTATTTT
TRBV28	TRBJ1-1	11	.	.	CASIRNTEAFF	TGTGCCAGCATACGGAACACTGAAGCTTTCTTT
TRBV9	TRBJ2-2	17	.	.	CASSIPRGTPNTGELFF	TGTGCCAGCAGCATCCCACGGGGGACACCGAACACCGGGGAGCTGTTTTTT
TRBV29-1	TRBJ2-7	12	.	.	CSVRRPPYEQYF	TGCAGCGTTAGGAGACCTCCTTACGAGCAGTACTTC
TRBV30	TRBJ2-2	14	.	.	CAWARGVNTGELFF	TGTGCCTGGGCCCGTGGTGTAAACACCGGGGAGCTGTTTTTT
TRBV7-9	TRBJ1-1	12	once	.	CASSLWDKEAFF	TGTGCCAGCAGCTTATGGGACAAGGAAGCTTTCTTT
TRBV5-6	TRBJ2-7	16	.	TRBD2	CASSLYGGRGAYEQYF	TGTGCCAGCAGCTTGTATGGCGGGAGAGGGGCCTACGAGCAGTACTTC
TRBV5-1	TRBJ1-4	14	.	TRBD1	CASSLGAGGEKLFF	TGCGCCAGCAGCTTGGGGGCAGGGGGTGAAAAACTGTTTTTT
TRBV27	TRBJ2-2	18	.	TRBD2	CASSLEGTSGIRTGELFF	TGTGCCAGCAGTTTAGAGGGGACTAGCGGGATTCGAACCGGGGAGCTGTTTTTT
TRBV5-4	TRBJ2-3	17	.	TRBD2	CASSSGTSGRNTDTQYF	TGTGCCAGCAGCTCCGGGACTAGCGGGAGAAACACAGATACGCAGTATTTT
TRBV4-1	TRBJ2-5	19	.	TRBD1	CASSQGDSGGQGVRETQYF	TGCGCCAGCAGCCAAGGAGACTCTGGGGGACAGGGGGTAAGAGAGACCCAGTACTTC
TRBV5-6	TRBJ2-1	14	.	TRBD2	CASSLPGRGNEQFF	TGTGCCAGCAGCTTGCCCGGGAGGGGCAATGAGCAGTTCTTC
TRBV5-4	TRBJ1-6	15	.	.	CASSLDGVGSSPLHF	TGTGCCAGCAGCTTGGACGGGGTTGGGTCCTCTCCCCTCCACTTT
TRBV6-5	TRBJ2-2	16	.	.	CASSSAALRDTGELFF	TGTGCCAGCAGTTCGGCTGCGCTCCGGGACACCGGGGAGCTGTTTTTT